This entry features one TCR beta chain sequence. Antigen specificity is unknown. Looked up from germline, CDR1 is SGHVS and CDR2 is FNYEAQ. This CDR3 is built from 16 residues. The V and J ends lost 1 base and 0 bases respectively, with 10 bases between them. The data originate from a study of shared clonotypes between healthy human individuals. Background on the study: Per-donor plates numbered three CD4 naive, three CD4 memory, two CD8 naive and one CD8 memory. Findings and caveats of the study: Naive CD4 clonotypes were shared across a handful of donors at 4.5% to 6%.

Naive CD8 isolation took CD45RO-negative cells positively selected for CCR7 and excluded terminally differentiated effector memory CD45RA+ cells. At the deep level, the assay was run. Assay used: immunoSEQ multiplex PCR; TCRdb lists only in-frame clones, some missing. This table holds some 2,100,000 clones, about 93% found once. The genes are TRBV7-6 and TRBJ2-1; no definite D call. This receptor was obtained from a young man in good health. Some clones in this sample may be carry-over from other donors' samples. The sequenced sample was naive CD8+ T cells from PBMCs. For the CDR3, the DNA is TGTGCCAGCAGCTTAGTACGGAGCGCCTCCTACAATGAGCAGTTCTTC. This encodes CASSLVRSASYNEQFF.